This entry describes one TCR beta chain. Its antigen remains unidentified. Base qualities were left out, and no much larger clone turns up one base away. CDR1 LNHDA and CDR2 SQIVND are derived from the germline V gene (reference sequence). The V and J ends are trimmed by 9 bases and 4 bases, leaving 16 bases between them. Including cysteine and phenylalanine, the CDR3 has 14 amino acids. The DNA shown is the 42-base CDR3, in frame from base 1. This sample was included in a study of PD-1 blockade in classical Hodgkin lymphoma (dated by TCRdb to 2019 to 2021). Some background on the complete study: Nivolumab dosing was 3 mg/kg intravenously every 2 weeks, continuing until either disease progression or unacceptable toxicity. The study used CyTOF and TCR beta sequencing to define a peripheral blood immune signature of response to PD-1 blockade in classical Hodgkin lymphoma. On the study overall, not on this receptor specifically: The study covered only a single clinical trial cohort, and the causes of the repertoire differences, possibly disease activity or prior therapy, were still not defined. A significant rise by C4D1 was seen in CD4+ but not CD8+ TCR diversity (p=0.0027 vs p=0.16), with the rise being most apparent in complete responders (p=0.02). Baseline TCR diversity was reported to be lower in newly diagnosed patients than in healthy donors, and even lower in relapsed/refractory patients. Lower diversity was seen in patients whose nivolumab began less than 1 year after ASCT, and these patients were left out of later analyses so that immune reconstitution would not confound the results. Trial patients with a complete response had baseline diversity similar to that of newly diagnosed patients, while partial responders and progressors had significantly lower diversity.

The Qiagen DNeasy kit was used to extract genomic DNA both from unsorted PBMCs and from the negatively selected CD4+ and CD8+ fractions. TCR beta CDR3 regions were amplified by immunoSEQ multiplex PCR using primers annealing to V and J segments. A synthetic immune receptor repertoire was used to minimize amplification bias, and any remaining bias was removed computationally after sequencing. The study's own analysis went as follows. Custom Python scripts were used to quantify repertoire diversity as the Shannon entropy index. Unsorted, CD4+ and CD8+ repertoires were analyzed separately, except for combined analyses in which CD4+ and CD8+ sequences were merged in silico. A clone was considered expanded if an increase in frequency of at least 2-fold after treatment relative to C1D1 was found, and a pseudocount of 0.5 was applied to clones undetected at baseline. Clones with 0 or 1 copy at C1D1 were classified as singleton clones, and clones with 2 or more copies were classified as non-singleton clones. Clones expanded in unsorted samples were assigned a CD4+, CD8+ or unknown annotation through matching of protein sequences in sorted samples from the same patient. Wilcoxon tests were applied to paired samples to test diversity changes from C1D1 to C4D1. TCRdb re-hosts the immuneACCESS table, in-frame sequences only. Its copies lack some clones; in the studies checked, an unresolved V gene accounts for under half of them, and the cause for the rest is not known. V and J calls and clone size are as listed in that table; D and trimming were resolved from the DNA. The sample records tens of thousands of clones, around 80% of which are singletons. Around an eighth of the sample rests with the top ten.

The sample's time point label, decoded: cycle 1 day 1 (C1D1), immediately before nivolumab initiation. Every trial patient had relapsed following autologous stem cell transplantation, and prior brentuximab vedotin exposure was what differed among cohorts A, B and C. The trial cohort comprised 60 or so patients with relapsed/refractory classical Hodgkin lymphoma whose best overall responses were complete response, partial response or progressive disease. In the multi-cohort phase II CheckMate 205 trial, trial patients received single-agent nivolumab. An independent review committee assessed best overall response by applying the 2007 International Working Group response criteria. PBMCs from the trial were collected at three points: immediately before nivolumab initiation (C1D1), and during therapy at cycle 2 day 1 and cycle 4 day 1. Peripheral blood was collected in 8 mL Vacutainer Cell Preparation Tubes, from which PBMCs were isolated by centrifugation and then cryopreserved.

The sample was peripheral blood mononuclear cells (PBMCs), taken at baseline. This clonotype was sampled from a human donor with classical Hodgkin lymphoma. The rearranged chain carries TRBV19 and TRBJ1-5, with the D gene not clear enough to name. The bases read TGTGCCAGCCATCCCCATACGCAGAATCAGCCCCAGCATTTT. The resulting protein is CASHPHTQNQPQHF.